This entry lists 15 T cell receptor beta chains sequenced from one sample in a study of beta chain features in type 1 diabetes. Study-wide results and caveats: Moderately but significantly shorter TCRB CDR3s were found in Type 1 diabetes patients in all four CD4+ subsets.

Their target antigens are unknown. Every isolated RNA sample was fully reverse transcribed, so sequencing captured expressed TCRB transcripts. Measured with immunoSEQ multiplex PCR; TCRdb has only the in-frame clones, and not every one. The sample has a few hundred thousand clones; roughly 14% are singletons. Sequenced sample: naive CD4+ T cells from blood. The receptors were gathered from a woman aged 18-30 years with type 1 diabetes.

The chain recombines TRBV7-2 with TRBJ1-5; perhaps TRBD1 as D (5 bases). The CDR3 is 14 residues long. V was shortened by 3 bases and J by 3 bases, with 9 bases between the two germline ends. Germline CDR1 reads SGHTA; CDR2 reads FQGNSA. For the CDR3, the DNA is TGTGCCAGCAGCTTGTGGGGCCACAATCAGCCCCAGCATTTT. Residues: CASSLWGHNQPQHF.

This clone has more than one count but fewer than ten. The chain joins TRBV28 to TRBJ2-7; 9 bases line up with TRBD1. The CDR3 consists of 14 residues. The V gene's germline CDR1 is MDHEN and CDR2 SYDVKM. V lost 4 bases to trimming and J lost 3 bases; unmatched junction nucleotides: 4. CDR3 sequence: CASSSGQGYYEQYF. The CDR3 coding sequence is TGTGCCAGCAGTTCGGGACAGGGATACTACGAGCAGTACTTC. Full variable domain (missing parts from reference TRBV28 and TRBJ2-7): DVKVTQSSRYLVKRTGEKVFLECVQDMDHENMFWYRQDPGLGLRLIYFSYDVKMKEKGDIPEGYSVSREKKERFSLILESASTNQTSMYLCASSSGQGYYEQYFGPGTRLTVT.

The CDR3 coding sequence is TGTGCCAGCAGCCGAGTGGGACAGGGAAACACTGAAGCTTTCTTT. Translating it yields CASSRVGQGNTEAFF. The V gene is TRBV7-3, the J gene TRBJ1-1, with TRBD1 matching over 9 bases. The V gene end was trimmed by 5 bases and the J gene end by 2 bases; junction bases not matched to a gene: 6. The CDR3 runs 15 residues. Germline V gives CDR1 SGHTA, CDR2 FQGTGA.

This chain connects TRBV28 to TRBJ1-1; D might be TRBD1 (6 bases). The V end lost 6 bases, the J end lost 5 bases, and 13 bases lay between the germline ends. Germline values: CDR1 MDHEN, CDR2 SYDVKM. The CDR3 consists of 13 residues. CDR3: CASRSQGWTEAFF. In nucleotides, the CDR3 is TGTGCCAGCAGATCTCAGGGGTGGACTGAAGCTTTCTTT. Filled out from reference TRBV28 and TRBJ1-1, the complete variable domain reads DVKVTQSSRYLVKRTGEKVFLECVQDMDHENMFWYRQDPGLGLRLIYFSYDVKMKEKGDIPEGYSVSREKKERFSLILESASTNQTSMYLCASRSQGWTEAFFGQGTRLTVV.

On this clone itself: Other DNA variants within this sample encode the same CDR3. This rearrangement joins TRBV9 to TRBJ2-2; D is unresolved. Germline lookup yields CDR1 SGDLS and CDR2 YYNGEE. The CDR3 has 13 amino acids. V lost 1 base and J 1 base, leaving 2 bases between the germline ends. In nucleotides, the CDR3 is TGTGCCAGCAGCGTACGGAACACCGGGGAGCTGTTTTTT. This translates into CASSVRNTGELFF.

The sample holds a few counts of this clone. This chain uses TRBV5-4 with TRBJ2-7, with TRBD2 matching 15 bases. J was trimmed by 0 bases and V by 3 bases; bases with no gene match: 4. Germline CDR1 reads SGHNT; CDR2 reads YYREEE (reference sequence). The length of the CDR3 is 17 residues. The CDR3 sequence: CASSWGLAGGSSYEQYF. In nucleotides, the CDR3 is TGTGCCAGCAGCTGGGGACTAGCGGGAGGAAGCTCCTACGAGCAGTACTTC.

This clone has only a few counts. The chain carries TRBV15 and TRBJ2-1; 7 positions match TRBD1. Germline V gene lookup returns CDR1 LNHNV and CDR2 YYDKDF (reference sequence). J lost 0 bases, V lost 4 bases, and 3 bases had no gene match. The CDR3 runs 15 residues. DNA for the CDR3: TGTGCCACCAGCAAAGGGGACAGCTCCTACAATGAGCAGTTCTTC. It codes for CATSKGDSSYNEQFF. The variable domain in full, completed from reference TRBV15 and TRBJ2-1, reads DAMVIQNPRYQVTQFGKPVTLSCSQTLNHNVMYWYQQKSSQAPKLLFHYYDKDFNNEADTPDNFQSRRPNTSFCFLDIRSPGLGDTAMYLCATSKGDSSYNEQFFGPGTRLTVL.

This clone was counted only a few times. The chain recombines TRBV28 with TRBJ2-7; D is unresolved. Germline V gives CDR1 MDHEN, CDR2 SYDVKM. The CDR3 runs to 12 residues. V was trimmed by 4 bases and J by 3 bases, leaving 7 bases between them. In DNA, the CDR3 is TGTGCCAGCAGTTCCCGGGTCTACGAGCAGTACGTC. It yields the protein CASSSRVYEQYV.

About this clone: Other nucleotide sequences from this sample produce the same CDR3. The chain carries TRBV10-2 and TRBJ2-3; 11 bases agree with TRBD2. This CDR3 is 13 amino acids long. Losses at the gene ends were 6 bases for V and 5 bases for J; bases not matched to a gene: 1. Germline CDR1 is WSHSY and CDR2 is SAAADI. The CDR3 loop reads CASSLAGGDTQYF. The DNA of the CDR3 is TGCGCCAGCAGCCTAGCGGGAGGAGATACGCAGTATTTT.

The rearrangement uses TRBV18 and TRBJ1-1; tentatively, D is TRBD1 (5 bases). Trimming took 3 bases from V and 5 from J, leaving 16 bases between them. This CDR3 has 15 amino acids. Germline V lookup: CDR1 KGHSH, CDR2 LQKENI. The CDR3: CASSPPGGESTEAFF. The CDR3 coding sequence is TGTGCCAGCTCACCGCCGGGGGGGGAGTCAACTGAAGCTTTCTTT.

This clone came up a few times. The gene calls are TRBV4-2 and TRBJ2-1, with 7 bases matching TRBD2. The trim removed 1 base at V and 8 bases at J, leaving 8 bases unmatched. Germline CDR1 LGHNA, CDR2 YNFKEQ. This CDR3 spans 15 amino acids. The CDR3 nucleotides read TGTGCCAGCAGCCAAGGAGAGGCGGGAGAGGATGAGCAGTTCTTC. Protein sequence: CASSQGEAGEDEQFF.

J is TRBJ1-2 and V is TRBV5-6; 9 nucleotides line up with TRBD1. Trimming cost V 3 bases and J 3 bases; bases outside gene matches: 0. The CDR3 is 13 amino acids. Germline CDR1 and CDR2: SGHDT and YYEEEE. CDR3 sequence reads: CASSWDRDYGYTF. Here the CDR3 DNA reads TGTGCCAGCAGCTGGGACAGGGACTATGGCTACACCTTC.

The chain is built from TRBV10-3 and TRBJ2-1; D is perhaps TRBD1 (5 bases). CDR3 size: 15 residues. The V gene's germline CDR1 is ENHRY and CDR2 SYGVKD. The V gene lost 5 bases and the J gene lost 0 bases, with 11 bases spanning the gap. The CDR3 reads CAISRGHGSYNEQFF. CDR3 in DNA: TGTGCCATCAGTCGCGGACACGGCTCCTACAATGAGCAGTTCTTC.

The table lists this clone with a few counts. The V and J genes are TRBV7-2 and TRBJ2-7, with 8 positions matching TRBD1. The CDR3 totals 16 residues. Looked up from germline, CDR1 is SGHTA and CDR2 is FQGNSA. V was pared by 1 base and J by 4 bases, with 9 bases of the junction left unmatched. The CDR3 DNA reads as TGTGCCAGCAGCTTAGGGAGGACAGGGTTTTCGTACGAGCAGTACTTC. This encodes CASSLGRTGFSYEQYF.

There are a few counts of this clone. The V call is TRBV6-6, the J call TRBJ2-2; 11 bases fit TRBD1. Losses at the gene ends were 0 bases for V and 7 bases for J; bases not matched to a gene: 4. The CDR3 has 16 residues. Germline V gene data show CDR1 as MNHNY and CDR2 as SVGAGI (reference sequence). The CDR3 sequence is CASSYSWTGGFGELFF. CDR3 bases: TGTGCCAGCAGTTACTCGTGGACAGGGGGCTTCGGGGAGCTGTTTTTT.